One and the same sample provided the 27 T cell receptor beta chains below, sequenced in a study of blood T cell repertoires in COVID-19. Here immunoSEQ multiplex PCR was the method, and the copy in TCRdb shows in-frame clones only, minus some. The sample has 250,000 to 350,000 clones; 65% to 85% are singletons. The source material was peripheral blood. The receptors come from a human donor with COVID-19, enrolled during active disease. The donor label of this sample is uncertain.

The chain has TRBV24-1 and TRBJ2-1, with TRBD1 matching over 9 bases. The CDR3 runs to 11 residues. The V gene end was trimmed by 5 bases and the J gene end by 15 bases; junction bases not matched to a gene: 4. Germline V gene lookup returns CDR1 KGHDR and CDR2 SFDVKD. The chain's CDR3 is CATSGGTGTFF. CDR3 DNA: TGTGCCACCAGTGGAGGGACAGGGACGTTCTTC.

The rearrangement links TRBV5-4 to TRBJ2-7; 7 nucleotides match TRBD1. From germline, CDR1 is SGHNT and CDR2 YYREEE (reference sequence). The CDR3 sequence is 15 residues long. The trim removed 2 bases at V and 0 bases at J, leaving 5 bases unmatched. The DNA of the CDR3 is TGTGCCAGCAGCTTAGGGGGCAGGAGCTCCTACGAGCAGTACTTC. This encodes CASSLGGRSSYEQYF.

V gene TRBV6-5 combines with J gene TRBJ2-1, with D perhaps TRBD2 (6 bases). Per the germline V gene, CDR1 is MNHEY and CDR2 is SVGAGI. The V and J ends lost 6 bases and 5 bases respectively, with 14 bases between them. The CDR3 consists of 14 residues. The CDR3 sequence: CASSHPTSHNEQFF. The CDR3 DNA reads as TGTGCCAGCAGCCATCCAACTAGCCACAATGAGCAGTTCTTC.

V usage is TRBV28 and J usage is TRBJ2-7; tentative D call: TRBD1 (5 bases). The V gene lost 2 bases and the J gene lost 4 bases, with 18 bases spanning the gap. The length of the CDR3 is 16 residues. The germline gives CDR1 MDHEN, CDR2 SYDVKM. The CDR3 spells CASSLGRAYPLYEQYF. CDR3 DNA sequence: TGTGCCAGCAGTTTAGGCAGGGCCTATCCTCTTTACGAGCAGTACTTC.

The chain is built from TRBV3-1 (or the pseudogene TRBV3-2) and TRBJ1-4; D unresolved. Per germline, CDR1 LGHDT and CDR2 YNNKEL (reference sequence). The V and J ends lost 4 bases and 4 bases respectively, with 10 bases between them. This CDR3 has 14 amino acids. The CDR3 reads CASSPSGNNEKLFF. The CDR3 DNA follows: TGTGCCAGCAGCCCGAGCGGGAATAATGAAAAACTGTTTTTT.

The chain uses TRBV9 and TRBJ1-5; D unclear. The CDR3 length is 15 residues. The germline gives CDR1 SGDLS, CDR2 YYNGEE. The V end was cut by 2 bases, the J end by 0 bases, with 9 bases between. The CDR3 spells CASSVFEHSNQPQHF. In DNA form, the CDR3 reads TGTGCCAGCAGCGTCTTCGAGCATAGCAATCAGCCCCAGCATTTT. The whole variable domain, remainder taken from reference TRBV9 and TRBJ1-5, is DSGVTQTPKHLITATGQRVTLRCSPRSGDLSVYWYQQSLDQGLQFLIQYYNGEERAKGNILERFSAQQFPDLHSELNLSSLELGDSALYFCASSVFEHSNQPQHFGDGTRLSIL.

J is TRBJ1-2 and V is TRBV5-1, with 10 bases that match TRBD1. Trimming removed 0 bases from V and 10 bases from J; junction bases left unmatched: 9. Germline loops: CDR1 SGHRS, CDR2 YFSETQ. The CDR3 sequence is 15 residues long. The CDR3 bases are TGCGCCAGCAGCTTGGGGCGCGGGACAGGGGACATCTACACCTTC. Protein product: CASSLGRGTGDIYTF.

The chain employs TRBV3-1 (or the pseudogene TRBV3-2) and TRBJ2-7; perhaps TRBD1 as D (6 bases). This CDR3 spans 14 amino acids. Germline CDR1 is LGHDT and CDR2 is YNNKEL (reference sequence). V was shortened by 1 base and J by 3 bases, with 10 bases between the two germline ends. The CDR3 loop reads CASSQVAGDYEQYF. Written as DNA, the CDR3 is TGTGCCAGCAGCCAAGTGGCAGGGGACTACGAGCAGTACTTC.

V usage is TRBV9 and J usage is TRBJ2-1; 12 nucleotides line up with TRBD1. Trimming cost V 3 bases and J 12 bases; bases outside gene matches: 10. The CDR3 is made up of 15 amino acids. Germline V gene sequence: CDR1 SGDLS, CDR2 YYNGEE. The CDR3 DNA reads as TGTGCCAGCAGCGCCCGGGACAGGGGGCAAGTTACGCAGTTCTTC. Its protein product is CASSARDRGQVTQFF.

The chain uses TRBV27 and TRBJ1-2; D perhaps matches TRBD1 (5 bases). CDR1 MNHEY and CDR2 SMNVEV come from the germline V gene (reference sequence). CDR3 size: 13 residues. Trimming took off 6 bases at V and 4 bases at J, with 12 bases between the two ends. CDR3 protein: CASRLGGTYGYTF. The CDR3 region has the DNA TGTGCCAGCAGGCTGGGGGGAACCTATGGCTACACCTTC.

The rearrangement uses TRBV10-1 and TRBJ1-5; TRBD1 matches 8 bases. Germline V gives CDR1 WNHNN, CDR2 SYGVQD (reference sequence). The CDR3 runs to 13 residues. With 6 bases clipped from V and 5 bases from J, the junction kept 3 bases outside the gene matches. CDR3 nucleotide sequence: TGCGCCAGCAGCAGGGGGCCCGATCAGCCCCAGCATTTT. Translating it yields CASSRGPDQPQHF.

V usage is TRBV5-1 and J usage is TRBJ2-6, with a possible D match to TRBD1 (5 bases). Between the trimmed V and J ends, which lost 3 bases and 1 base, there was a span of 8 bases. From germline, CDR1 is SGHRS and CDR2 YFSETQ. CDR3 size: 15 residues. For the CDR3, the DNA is TGCGCCAGCAGCTCAGGGCGTTCTGGGGCCAACGTCCTGACTTTC. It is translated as CASSSGRSGANVLTF.

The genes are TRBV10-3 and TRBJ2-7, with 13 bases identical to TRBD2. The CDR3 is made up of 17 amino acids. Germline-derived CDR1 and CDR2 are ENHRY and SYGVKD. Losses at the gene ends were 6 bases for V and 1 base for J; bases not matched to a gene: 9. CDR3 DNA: TGTGCCATCAGCTTAGGGACTAGCGGGACTATATCCTACGAGCAGTACTTC. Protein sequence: CAISLGTSGTISYEQYF.

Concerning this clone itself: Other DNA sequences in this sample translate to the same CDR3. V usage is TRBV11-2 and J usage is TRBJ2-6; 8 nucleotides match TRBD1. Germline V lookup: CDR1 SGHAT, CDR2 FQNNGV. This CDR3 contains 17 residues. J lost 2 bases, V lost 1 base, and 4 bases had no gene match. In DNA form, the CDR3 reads TGTGCCAGCAGCTTAGGGGGGACAGGAACTGGGGCCAACGTCCTGACTTTC. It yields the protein CASSLGGTGTGANVLTF.

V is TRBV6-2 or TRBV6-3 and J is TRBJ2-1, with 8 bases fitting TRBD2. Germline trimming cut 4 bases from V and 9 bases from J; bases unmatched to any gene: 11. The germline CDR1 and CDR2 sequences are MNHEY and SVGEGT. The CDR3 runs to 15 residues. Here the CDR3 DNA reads TGTGCCAGCAGTTCCGGGACTAGGTTTGGGGTTGAGCAGTTCTTC. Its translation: CASSSGTRFGVEQFF.

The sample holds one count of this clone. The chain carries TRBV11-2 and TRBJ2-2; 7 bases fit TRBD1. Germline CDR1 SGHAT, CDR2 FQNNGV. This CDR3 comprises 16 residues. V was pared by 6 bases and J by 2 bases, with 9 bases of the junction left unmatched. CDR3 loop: CASSLIGTANTGELFF. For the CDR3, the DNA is TGTGCCAGCAGTTTAATAGGGACAGCTAACACCGGGGAGCTGTTTTTT.

Here the CDR3 reads CASSGRSGRETQYF. The DNA for the CDR3 is TGTGCCAGCAGCGGGCGGTCAGGGAGGGAGACCCAGTACTTC. The chain employs TRBV27 and TRBJ2-5, with D possibly being TRBD2 (6 bases). Deletions cut 6 bases from V and 5 bases from J, with 16 bases between. The germline gives CDR1 MNHEY, CDR2 SMNVEV (reference sequence). The CDR3 has 14 residues.

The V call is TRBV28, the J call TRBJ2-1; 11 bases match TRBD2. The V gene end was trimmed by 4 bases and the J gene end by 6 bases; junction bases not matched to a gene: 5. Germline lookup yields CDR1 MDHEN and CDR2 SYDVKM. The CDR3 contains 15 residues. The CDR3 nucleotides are TGTGCCAGCAGTTCCACTAGCGGGAGAACCAATGAGCAGTTCTTC. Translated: CASSSTSGRTNEQFF.

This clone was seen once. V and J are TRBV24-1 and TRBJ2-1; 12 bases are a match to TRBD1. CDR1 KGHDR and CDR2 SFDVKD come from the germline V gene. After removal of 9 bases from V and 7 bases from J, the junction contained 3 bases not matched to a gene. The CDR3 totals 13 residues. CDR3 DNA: TGTGCCACCGGGACAGGGGGCAGGAATGAGCAGTTCTTC. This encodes CATGTGGRNEQFF.

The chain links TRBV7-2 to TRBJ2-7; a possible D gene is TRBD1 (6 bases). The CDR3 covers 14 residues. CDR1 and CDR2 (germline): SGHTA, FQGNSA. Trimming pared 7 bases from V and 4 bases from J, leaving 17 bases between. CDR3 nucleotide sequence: TGTGCCAGCACCTCCGGGACAAACTCTTACGAGCAGTACTTC. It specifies CASTSGTNSYEQYF.

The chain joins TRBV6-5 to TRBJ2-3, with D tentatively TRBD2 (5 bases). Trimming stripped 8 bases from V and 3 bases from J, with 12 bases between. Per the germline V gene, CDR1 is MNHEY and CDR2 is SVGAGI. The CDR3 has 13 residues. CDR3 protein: CASGSWETDTQYF. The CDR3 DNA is TGTGCCAGCGGGAGTTGGGAGACAGATACGCAGTATTTT.

In DNA form, the CDR3 reads TGTGCCAGCACACCCGCGCAGGGTGGAGATCAGCCCCAGCATTTT. It translates to CASTPAQGGDQPQHF. This sequence joins TRBV19 and TRBJ1-5, with D possibly being TRBD1 (5 bases). CDR1 and CDR2 (germline): LNHDA, SQIVND (reference sequence). There are 15 residues in the CDR3. With 9 bases removed from V and 5 bases from J, the gap between germline ends came to 20 bases. Together with reference TRBV19 and TRBJ1-5, the CDR3 gives the full variable domain: DGGITQSPKYLFRKEGQNVTLSCEQNLNHDAMYWYRQDPGQGLRLIYYSQIVNDFQKGDIAEGYSVSREKKESFPLTVTSAQKNPTAFYLCASTPAQGGDQPQHFGDGTRLSIL.

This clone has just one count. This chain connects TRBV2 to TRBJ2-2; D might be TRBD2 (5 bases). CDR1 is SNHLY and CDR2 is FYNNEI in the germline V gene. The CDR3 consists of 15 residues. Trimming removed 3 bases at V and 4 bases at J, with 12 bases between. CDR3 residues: CASSDILGATGELFF. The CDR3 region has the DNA TGTGCCAGCAGTGATATCTTGGGAGCCACCGGGGAGCTGTTTTTT.

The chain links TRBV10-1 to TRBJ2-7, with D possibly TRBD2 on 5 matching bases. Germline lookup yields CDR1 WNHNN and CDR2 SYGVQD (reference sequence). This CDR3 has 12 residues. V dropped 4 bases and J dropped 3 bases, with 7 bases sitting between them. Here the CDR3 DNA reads TGCGCCAGCAGTGTCGGGGACTACGAGCAGTACTTC. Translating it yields CASSVGDYEQYF.

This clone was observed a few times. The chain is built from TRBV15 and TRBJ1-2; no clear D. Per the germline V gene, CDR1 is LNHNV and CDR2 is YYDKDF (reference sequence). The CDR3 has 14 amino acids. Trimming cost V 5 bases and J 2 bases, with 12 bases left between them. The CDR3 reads CATSPERENYGYTF. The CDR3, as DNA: TGTGCCACCAGCCCGGAGAGGGAGAACTATGGCTACACCTTC. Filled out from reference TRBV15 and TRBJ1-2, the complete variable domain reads DAMVIQNPRYQVTQFGKPVTLSCSQTLNHNVMYWYQQKSSQAPKLLFHYYDKDFNNEADTPDNFQSRRPNTSFCFLDIRSPGLGDTAMYLCATSPERENYGYTFGSGTRLTVV.

CDR3 nucleotide sequence: TGTGCCAGCAGTACTAGCGGCATCACCGGGGAGCTGTTTTTT. Protein sequence: CASSTSGITGELFF. The gene calls are TRBV7-2 and TRBJ2-2, with 8 bases that match TRBD2. CDR1 is SGHTA and CDR2 is FQGNSA in the germline V gene. J lost 4 bases, V lost 6 bases, and 4 bases had no gene match. The CDR3 is 14 residues long.

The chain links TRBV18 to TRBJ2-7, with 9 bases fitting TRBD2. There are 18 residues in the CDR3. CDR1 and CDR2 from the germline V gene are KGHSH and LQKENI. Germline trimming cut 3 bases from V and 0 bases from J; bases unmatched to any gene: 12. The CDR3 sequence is CASSPSSGREGSSYEQYF. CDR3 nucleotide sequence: TGTGCCAGCTCACCCTCATCGGGGCGGGAGGGTAGCTCCTACGAGCAGTACTTC.